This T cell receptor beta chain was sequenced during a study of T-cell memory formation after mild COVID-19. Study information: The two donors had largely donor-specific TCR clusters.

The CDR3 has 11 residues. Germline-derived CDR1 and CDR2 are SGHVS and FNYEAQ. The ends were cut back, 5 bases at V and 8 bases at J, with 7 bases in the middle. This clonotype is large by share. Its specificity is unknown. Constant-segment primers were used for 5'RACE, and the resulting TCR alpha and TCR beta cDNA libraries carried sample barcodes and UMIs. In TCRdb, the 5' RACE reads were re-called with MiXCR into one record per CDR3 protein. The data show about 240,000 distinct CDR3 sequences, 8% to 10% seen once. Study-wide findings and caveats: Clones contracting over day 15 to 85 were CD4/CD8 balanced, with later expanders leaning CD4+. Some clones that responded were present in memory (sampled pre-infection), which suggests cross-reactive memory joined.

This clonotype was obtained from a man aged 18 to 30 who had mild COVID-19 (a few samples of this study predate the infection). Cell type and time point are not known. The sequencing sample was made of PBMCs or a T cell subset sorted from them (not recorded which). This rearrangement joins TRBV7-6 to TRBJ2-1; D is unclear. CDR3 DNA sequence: TGTGCCAGCAGCCCTGGGTATGAGCAGTTCTTC. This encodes CASSPGYEQFF.